This entry is about one TCR beta chain. This record belongs to a study of glioma-infiltrating T cells after dendritic cell vaccination. Indicated time point: after dendritic cell vaccination, including at tumor progression/relapse. Isocitrate dehydrogenase mutation was absent in all glioblastoma patients. Before vaccination, two weeks after the third vaccination, and at progression, PBMC were collected. Generated by immunoSEQ multiplex PCR, the TCRdb table keeps only in-frame clones and is missing some. In the table there are about 82,000 clones, over 80% of which are singletons. The CDR3 sequence is 14 residues long. The germline V gene encodes CDR1 SGHTA and CDR2 FQGTGA. V was trimmed by 8 bases and J by 1 base, leaving 11 bases between them.

The receptor was isolated from a human donor with glioblastoma. The specimen comprised blood, sampled after dendritic cell vaccination. V and J are TRBV7-3 and TRBJ2-2; perhaps TRBD1 as D (5 bases). CDR3 nucleotide sequence: TGTGCCAGCGGCCAGGGCAGGAACACCGGGGAGCTGTTTTTT. This codes for CASGQGRNTGELFF. The full variable domain, with the rest looked up from reference TRBV7-3 and TRBJ2-2, is GAGVSQTPSNKVTEKGKYVELRCDPISGHTALYWYRQSLGQGPEFLIYFQGTGAADDSGLPNDRFFAVRPEGSVSTLKIQRTERGDSAVYLCASGQGRNTGELFFGEGSRLTVL.